Presented here are 12 T cell receptor beta chains from one specimen sequenced in a study of identical twins (dated by TCRdb to 2015 to 2016). Preparation of the library involved 5' RACE. TCRdb records Illumina HiSeq 2000 as the sequencer. The public reads were run again by TCRdb, first through fastp at Q25 and then through MiXCR, and only productive beta chains were kept. Records with the same CDR3 protein are collapsed into one entry carrying the most frequent genes and DNA. This sample holds about 890,000 distinct CDR3 sequences; 10% to 15% were observed only once. The ten largest account for about 1.5% of the sample. The sample was also reused in another study, on yellow fever vaccine responses in identical twins.

The sample was PBMCs. These receptor sequences come from a woman between 18 and 29 years old in good health.

This clonotype showed up just a few times. This rearrangement joins TRBV4-2 to TRBJ1-1; D gene unclear. The CDR3 runs to 14 residues. Trimming removed 0 bases from V and 1 base from J, with 6 bases in between. Germline loops: CDR1 LGHNA, CDR2 YNFKEQ. CDR3 amino acids: CASSQEGWNTEAFF. The CDR3 DNA sequence: TGTGCCAGCAGCCAAGAGGGGTGGAACACTGAAGCTTTCTTT.

CDR3 residues: CASSESAGGNTIYF. As DNA, the CDR3 is TGTGCCAGCAGTGAGTCGGCAGGGGGAAACACCATATATTTT. V usage is TRBV2 and J usage is TRBJ1-3; D is perhaps TRBD1 (5 bases). This CDR3 contains 14 residues. Germline lookup yields CDR1 SNHLY and CDR2 FYNNEI. Trimming removed 3 bases at V and 4 bases at J, with 10 bases between.

This clonotype occurred once. The genes are TRBV18 and TRBJ2-4; D not resolved. Germline loops: CDR1 KGHSH, CDR2 LQKENI. The CDR3 extends over 14 amino acids. V gave up 0 bases and J gave up 0 bases, with 3 bases separating them. In DNA form, the CDR3 reads TGTGCCAGCTCACCACCGGCAGCCAAAAACATTCAGTACTTC. It translates to CASSPPAAKNIQYF.

This chain uses TRBV20-1 with TRBJ2-1; TRBD2 matches 8 bases. V gave up 4 bases and J gave up 5 bases; unmatched junction bases: 10. The CDR3 length is 15 residues. Germline values: CDR1 DFQATT, CDR2 SNEGSKA (reference sequence). The CDR3 protein is CSAISHGGAHNEQFF. CDR3 DNA sequence: TGCAGTGCTATCTCTCACGGGGGGGCACACAATGAGCAGTTCTTC.

V usage is TRBV11-1 and J usage is TRBJ2-1; 16 nucleotides agree with TRBD2. Losses at the gene ends were 5 bases for V and 7 bases for J; bases not matched to a gene: 11. Germline V lookup: CDR1 SGHAT, CDR2 FQDESV (reference sequence). This CDR3 region has 18 residues. Here the CDR3 DNA reads TGTGCCAGCAGCCCCCCCGGGACTAGCGGGAGGGCCAGGAATGAGCAGTTCTTC. Translation: CASSPPGTSGRARNEQFF. The variable domain in full, with the rest retrieved from reference TRBV11-1 and TRBJ2-1, is EAEVAQSPRYKITEKSQAVAFWCDPISGHATLYWYRQILGQGPELLVQFQDESVVDDSQLPKDRFSAERLKGVDSTLKIQPAELGDSAMYLCASSPPGTSGRARNEQFFGPGTRLTVL.

This clonotype was detected a few times. V is TRBV25-1 and J is TRBJ2-5; D is perhaps TRBD1 (5 bases). Deletions cut 10 bases from V and 5 bases from J, with 14 bases between. The V gene's germline CDR1 is MGHDK and CDR2 SYGVNS. CDR3 length equals 12 residues. CDR3: CATNQGYETQYF. CDR3 sequence (DNA): TGTGCCACCAACCAGGGATACGAGACCCAGTACTTC.

The CDR3 loop reads CASSLARAGVNEQFF. The CDR3 DNA sequence: TGTGCCAGCAGCTTAGCGCGGGCGGGGGTCAATGAGCAGTTCTTC. The rearrangement uses TRBV7-9 and TRBJ2-1, with 7 bases that match TRBD2. Germline CDR1 reads SEHNR; CDR2 reads FQNEAQ (reference sequence). Losses at the gene ends were 0 bases for V and 6 bases for J; bases not matched to a gene: 5. The CDR3 loop spans 15 amino acids.

Ten or more counts support this clonotype. CDR3 amino acids: CASSPRDRGAYNEQFF. For the CDR3, the DNA is TGTGCCAGCTCACCCCGGGACAGGGGGGCCTACAATGAGCAGTTCTTC. The chain couples TRBV18 to TRBJ2-1; TRBD1 matches at 11 bases. Unmatched junction bases numbered 3, after V lost 3 bases and J lost 2 bases. This CDR3 comprises 16 residues. Germline-derived CDR1 and CDR2 are KGHSH and LQKENI.

This clonotype showed up just a few times. The chain carries TRBV14 and TRBJ2-1, with a possible D match to TRBD1 (6 bases). Between the trimmed V and J ends, which lost 2 bases and 1 base, there was a span of 15 bases. CDR1 and CDR2 (germline): SGHDN, FVKESK. The CDR3 runs to 17 residues. The DNA of the CDR3 is TGTGCCAGCAGCCAACCACGCCACAGGGCGTCCTACAATGAGCAGTTCTTC. Its protein is CASSQPRHRASYNEQFF. Using reference TRBV14 and TRBJ2-1 for the parts outside the CDR3, the full variable domain is EAGVTQFPSHSVIEKGQTVTLRCDPISGHDNLYWYRRVMGKEIKFLLHFVKESKQDESGMPNNRFLAERTGGTYSTLKVQPAELEDSGVYFCASSQPRHRASYNEQFFGPGTRLTVL.

This clonotype has a handful of counts. This chain connects TRBV7-2 to TRBJ2-3; D could derive from TRBD1 or TRBD2 (5 bases each). The germline CDR1 and CDR2 sequences are SGHTA and FQGNSA. V was pared by 2 bases and J by 2 bases, with 14 bases between. The CDR3 is made up of 16 amino acids. CDR3 sequence reads: CASSLLGDLTTDTQYF. Written as DNA, the CDR3 is TGTGCCAGCAGCTTATTGGGGGACCTCACCACAGATACGCAGTATTTT.

This clonotype was seen only a few times. The rearrangement links TRBV7-3 to TRBJ2-1, with TRBD1 identical over 8 bases. Germline CDR1 is SGHTA and CDR2 is FQGTGA. The CDR3 covers 13 residues. V lost 7 bases, J lost 8 bases, and 7 bases stayed unmatched. The CDR3 reads CASNHDRGDEQFF. The CDR3 DNA reads TGTGCCAGCAACCACGACAGGGGCGATGAGCAGTTCTTC.

J is TRBJ2-1 and V is TRBV10-3; possible D gene TRBD1, 5 bases. Germline-derived CDR1 and CDR2 are ENHRY and SYGVKD. The ends were cut back, 3 bases at V and 0 bases at J, with 9 bases in the middle. This CDR3 is built from 15 residues. The CDR3 spells CAISEGVSSYNEQFF. Written as DNA, the CDR3 is TGTGCCATCAGTGAAGGGGTAAGCTCCTACAATGAGCAGTTCTTC.